These T cell receptor beta chains were read from a single sample in a study of T-cell memory formation after mild COVID-19. TCRdb reprocessed the 5' RACE reads via MiXCR and lists one record per CDR3 protein. The sample lists hundreds of thousands of distinct CDR3 sequences, about a sixth seen once, with around 11% in the top ten. The specimen sequenced was PBMCs or a T cell subset sorted from them (not recorded which). These receptor sequences come from an adult woman who had mild COVID-19 (a few samples of this study predate the infection). Cell type and time point are not known. Both conserved end residues are part of each CDR3. The D gene is left open where the match is weak. The size entry is marked missing in some rows and otherwise reads once, few, many or a size class.

size	D	V	J	CDR3	DNA
NA	TRBD2	TRBV20-1	TRBJ2-1	CSADRAGFSSYNEQFF	TGCAGTGCTGACCGAGCGGGATTCAGCTCCTACAATGAGCAGTTCTTC
few	TRBD2	TRBV4-1	TRBJ2-5	CASSQPGGGETQYF	TGCGCCAGCAGCCAACCGGGCGGGGGAGAGACCCAGTACTTC
few	TRBD1	TRBV7-3	TRBJ1-3	CASSPQGGAVSGNTIYF	TGTGCCAGCAGCCCCCAGGGGGGGGCCGTCTCTGGAAACACCATATATTTT
few	TRBD2	TRBV9	TRBJ2-7	CASSVEAGGPGEQYF	TGTGCCAGCAGCGTAGAAGCGGGAGGGCCCGGCGAGCAGTACTTC
NA	NA	TRBV7-2	TRBJ2-3	CASSLGLAYTDTQYF	TGTGCCAGCAGCTTAGGTCTAGCCTACACAGATACGCAGTATTTT
NA	NA	TRBV12-3/TRBV12-4	TRBJ1-2	CASSLGGYTF	TGTGCCAGCAGTTTAGGTGGCTACACCTTC
few	TRBD1	TRBV30	TRBJ1-1	CAWSVGNWDRGTFF	TGTGCCTGGAGTGTCGGGAACTGGGACAGGGGAACTTTCTTT
few	NA	TRBV11-2	TRBJ1-4	CASSLARGRGEEKLFF	TGTGCCAGCAGTCTCGCGAGGGGCAGGGGTGAAGAAAAACTGTTTTTT
NA	NA	TRBV2	TRBJ1-1	CASRDSRMVSNTEAFF	TGTGCCAGCAGGGACAGTAGAATGGTCAGTAACACTGAAGCTTTCTTT
NA	NA	TRBV4-2	TRBJ2-3	CASSQTAVEGRGTDTQYF	TGTGCCAGCAGCCAGACAGCCGTCGAAGGGAGAGGCACAGATACGCAGTATTTT
NA	TRBD2	TRBV20-1	TRBJ2-7	CSASISGVSYEQYF	TGCAGTGCTAGTATTAGCGGGGTCTCCTACGAGCAGTACTTC
few	TRBD2	TRBV12-3/TRBV12-4	TRBJ2-2	CASVGAASGRRGELFF	TGTGCCAGCGTCGGTGCGGCTAGCGGGAGGCGCGGGGAGCTGTTTTTT
NA	NA	TRBV7-9	TRBJ1-1	CASRDATGRAEAFF	TGTGCCAGCAGGGACGCAACAGGCAGGGCTGAAGCTTTCTTT
NA	TRBD2	TRBV29-1	TRBJ2-3	CSGGTSGFGTDTQYF	TGCAGCGGTGGGACTAGCGGGTTCGGGACAGATACGCAGTATTTT
many	TRBD2	TRBV12-3/TRBV12-4	TRBJ2-5	CASSGLAKTQYF	TGTGCCAGCAGCGGACTAGCGAAGACCCAGTACTTC
NA	NA	TRBV5-4	TRBJ2-5	CASSLGLEGAEETQYF	TGTGCCAGCAGCTTGGGCCTTGAAGGGGCGGAAGAGACCCAGTACTTC
few	NA	TRBV20-1	TRBJ2-7	CSAVSYEQYF	TGCAGTGCGGTCTCCTACGAGCAGTACTTC
few	NA	TRBV7-2	TRBJ1-2	CASSLMGSGTGYTF	TGTGCCAGCAGCTTAATGGGTTCAGGGACTGGCTACACCTTC
few	TRBD2	TRBV20-1	TRBJ2-5	CSARVLAVFGETQYF	TGCAGTGCTAGAGTGCTAGCGGTCTTCGGGGAGACCCAGTACTTC
NA	TRBD2	TRBV12-3/TRBV12-4	TRBJ2-1	CASSLGSSGSGNEQFF	TGTGCCAGCAGTTTAGGGTCTAGCGGGAGTGGGAATGAGCAGTTCTTC
NA	NA	TRBV19	TRBJ1-5	CASTQEPNSNQPQHF	TGTGCCAGTACCCAAGAACCAAATAGCAATCAGCCCCAGCATTTT
few	TRBD2	TRBV19	TRBJ2-1	CASSMTSGNDEQFF	TGTGCCAGTAGTATGACTAGCGGGAACGATGAGCAGTTCTTC
NA	NA	TRBV21-1	TRBJ2-5	CASSKGEKEDRLLQETQYF	TGTGCCAGCAGCAAAGGGGAAAAAGAGGATCGGCTACTTCAAGAGACCCAGTACTTC
few	TRBD1	TRBV7-8	TRBJ2-1	CASSSTGGFSYNEQFF	TGTGCCAGCAGCTCGACAGGGGGTTTCTCCTACAATGAGCAGTTCTTC
few	TRBD1	TRBV18	TRBJ1-2	CASSGPPGGSYGYTF	TGTGCCAGCTCTGGGCCGCCAGGGGGGTCCTATGGCTACACCTTC
few	TRBD1	TRBV24-1	TRBJ1-2	CATSDRGQPALYGYTF	TGTGCCACCAGTGACCGGGGACAGCCAGCCCTCTATGGCTACACCTTC
NA	NA	TRBV27	TRBJ1-5	CASRTAWSNQPQHF	TGTGCCAGCAGAACCGCTTGGAGCAATCAGCCCCAGCATTTT
NA	TRBD1	TRBV6-5	TRBJ2-7	CASSYRGQDYEQYF	TGTGCCAGCAGTTACCGGGGACAGGATTACGAGCAGTACTTC
NA	NA	TRBV7-9	TRBJ2-7	CASSPGLDEQYF	TGTGCCAGCAGCCCAGGGTTGGACGAGCAGTACTTC
few	NA	TRBV7-9	TRBJ1-1	CASSLSLGGENTEAFF	TGTGCCAGCAGCTTATCTTTAGGCGGAGAGAACACTGAAGCTTTCTTT
NA	NA	TRBV20-1	TRBJ1-2	CSTIGGYTF	TGCAGTACCATAGGCGGCTACACCTTC
NA	NA	TRBV9	TRBJ2-6	CASSIEGSSGANVLTF	TGTGCCAGCAGCATTGAAGGTAGCTCTGGGGCCAACGTCCTGACTTTC
few	NA	TRBV3-1	TRBJ1-1	CASSQRSGPEAFF	TGTGCCAGCAGCCAGCGGTCGGGCCCTGAAGCTTTCTTT
NA	NA	TRBV24-1	TRBJ2-1	CATRGLYNEQFF	TGTGCCACCAGGGGACTGTACAATGAGCAGTTCTTC
NA	NA	TRBV7-8	TRBJ2-3	CASSLESPPDTQYF	TGTGCCAGCAGCTTAGAATCCCCACCAGATACGCAGTATTTT
many	TRBD1	TRBV4-1	TRBJ2-7	CASSPGVLDRAHEQYF	TGCGCCAGCAGCCCCGGGGTCCTGGACAGGGCCCACGAGCAGTACTTC
NA	NA	TRBV5-1	TRBJ1-5	CASRGDSNQPQHF	TGCGCCAGTCGAGGTGATAGCAATCAGCCCCAGCATTTT
NA	TRBD1	TRBV20-1	TRBJ1-1	CSARAPGQVMNTEAFF	TGCAGTGCTAGAGCTCCTGGACAGGTAATGAACACTGAAGCTTTCTTT
few	TRBD1	TRBV20-1	TRBJ2-2	CSARDLGQEAGGELFF	TGCAGTGCTAGAGATCTAGGACAGGAGGCTGGCGGGGAGCTGTTTTTT
few	TRBD2	TRBV7-9	TRBJ2-2	CASRGRVRTGELFF	TGTGCCAGCCGCGGGAGGGTCCGGACCGGGGAGCTGTTTTTT
NA	NA	TRBV7-9	TRBJ2-3	CASSFGRGTDTQYF	TGTGCCAGCAGCTTCGGCCGAGGCACAGATACGCAGTATTTT
few	NA	TRBV11-2	TRBJ2-1	CASSLVGGGASSEQFF	TGTGCCAGCAGCTTAGTTGGCGGGGGCGCATCCTCCGAGCAGTTCTTC
NA	NA	TRBV9	TRBJ2-7	CASSVSQGRGSYEQYF	TGTGCCAGCAGCGTCTCTCAGGGCCGGGGCTCCTACGAGCAGTACTTC
many	NA	TRBV12-3/TRBV12-4	TRBJ1-1	CASILGIGVTEAFF	TGTGCCAGCATCTTAGGCATAGGAGTCACTGAAGCTTTCTTT
NA	NA	TRBV5-1	TRBJ2-1	CASSLFPTNSYNEQFF	TGCGCCAGCAGCTTGTTCCCCACCAACTCCTACAATGAGCAGTTCTTC
NA	NA	TRBV11-1	TRBJ1-1	CASSHPRNTEAFF	TGTGCCAGCAGTCATCCGCGGAACACTGAAGCTTTCTTT
few	TRBD1	TRBV5-1	TRBJ2-7	CASSTGASSYEQYF	TGCGCCAGCTCGACAGGGGCCAGCTCCTACGAGCAGTACTTC
few	NA	TRBV7-2	TRBJ2-2	CASSRLGAGTGELFF	TGTGCCAGCAGCCGTTTGGGGGCGGGCACCGGGGAGCTGTTTTTT
few	NA	TRBV10-3	TRBJ2-7	CATGTRTYEQYF	TGTGCCACCGGGACAAGAACTTACGAGCAGTACTTC
NA	TRBD1	TRBV5-1	TRBJ1-2	CASSFAGGKLGYGYTF	TGCGCCAGCAGCTTTGCAGGGGGCAAGTTGGGATATGGCTACACCTTC
many	NA	TRBV12-3/TRBV12-4	TRBJ2-3	CASSFRKGGTDTQYF	TGTGCCAGCAGTTTTCGCAAAGGGGGCACAGATACGCAGTATTTT
few	TRBD2	TRBV7-2	TRBJ2-3	CASSLAYGGGPRDTQYF	TGTGCCAGCAGCTTAGCGTATGGGGGAGGGCCTAGAGATACGCAGTATTTT
NA	NA	TRBV5-6	TRBJ2-7	CASSLGTSYYEQYF	TGTGCCAGCAGCTTGGGGACAAGTTACTACGAGCAGTACTTC